The 17 T cell receptor beta chains listed next were all sequenced from one sample in a study of T cells in localized non-small cell lung cancer. Measured with immunoSEQ multiplex PCR; TCRdb has only the in-frame clones, and not every one. The sample has approximately 23,000 clones; 85% to 90% are singletons. The sample consisted of peripheral blood, taken before any cancer treatment. These receptors were collected from a male donor at least 60 years old with stage I lung adenocarcinoma.

This chain uses TRBV20-1 with TRBJ1-1, with D perhaps matching TRBD1 (6 bases). Germline V gene lookup returns CDR1 DFQATT and CDR2 SNEGSKA (reference sequence). V dropped 5 bases and J dropped 11 bases, with 15 bases sitting between them. The CDR3 is 11 amino acids. The CDR3 reads CSAGTGAGAFF. DNA of the CDR3: TGCAGTGCTGGTACGGGGGCCGGCGCTTTCTTT.

The chain has TRBV7-2 and TRBJ1-6; maybe TRBD1 (5 bases). CDR3 length: 15 residues. Trimming stripped 4 bases from V and 6 bases from J, with 13 bases between. Germline CDR1 and CDR2: SGHTA and FQGNSA. The CDR3 nucleotides read TGTGCCAGCAGCTCTAGTGGGGGAGGTAATTCACCCCTCCACTTT. Translation gives CASSSSGGGNSPLHF.

The rearrangement uses TRBV21-1 and TRBJ1-1. TRBV21-1 corresponds to a pseudogene. The CDR3 sequence is 13 residues long. The chain's CDR3 is CARIRPRRTEAFF. The CDR3 DNA is TGTGCCAGGATACGTCCGCGGCGGACTGAAGCTTTCTTT.

To note about this clone: This sample includes further DNA sequences coding for the same CDR3. The chain carries TRBV5-1 and TRBJ1-2; possibly TRBD1 for D (5 bases). The CDR3 consists of 17 residues. Germline V gives CDR1 SGHRS, CDR2 YFSETQ. The V end was cut by 3 bases, the J end by 8 bases, with 26 bases between. CDR3 DNA: TGCGCCAGCAGCTCGTTCCACCCGGGCGGGACCATCGGGGGCTACACCTTC. Protein: CASSSFHPGGTIGGYTF.

This chain uses TRBV7-2 with TRBJ1-1; D is perhaps TRBD1 (5 bases). Germline loops: CDR1 SGHTA, CDR2 FQGNSA. CDR3 length: 13 residues. Trimming cost V 5 bases and J 9 bases, with 16 bases left between them. The CDR3 loop reads CASSLPSSDKAFF. The CDR3 bases are TGTGCCAGCAGCCTCCCATCTTCGGACAAAGCTTTCTTT.

This clone is a singleton in its sample. The J gene is TRBJ2-3, the V gene TRBV7-7; D might be TRBD1 (5 bases). Germline V gene data show CDR1 as SSHAT and CDR2 as FNYEAQ (reference sequence). The ends were cut back, 4 bases at V and 2 bases at J, with 13 bases in the middle. The CDR3 is made up of 15 amino acids. CDR3 bases: TGTGCCAGCAGCTCGACGCAAGGGGACACAGATACGCAGTATTTT. Amino acids: CASSSTQGDTDTQYF.

The V and J genes are TRBV19 and TRBJ1-1; D remains unclear. CDR1 is LNHDA and CDR2 is SQIVND in the germline V gene (reference sequence). V lost 2 bases to trimming and J lost 3 bases, with 7 bases between them. The CDR3 runs 13 residues. DNA of the CDR3: TGTGCCAGTAGTATACGGGGTGACACTGAAGCTTTCTTT. Protein sequence: CASSIRGDTEAFF.

The gene calls are TRBV25-1 and TRBJ1-6; TRBD1 agrees at 7 bases. This CDR3 contains 16 residues. Per the germline V gene, CDR1 is MGHDK and CDR2 is SYGVNS. V gave up 3 bases and J gave up 7 bases; unmatched junction bases: 9. For the CDR3, the DNA is TGTGCCAGCAGTGATTACAGGGGAGAAGGAAATTCACCCCTCCACTTT. The encoded protein is CASSDYRGEGNSPLHF.

The count of this clone is one. CDR3 in amino acids: CASSPRSVSGNTIYF. CDR3 coding DNA: TGTGCCAGCTCACCACGTTCGGTCTCTGGAAACACCATATATTTT. J is TRBJ1-3 and V is TRBV18; D uncertain. This CDR3 comprises 15 residues. V lost 1 base and J 0 bases, leaving 7 bases between the germline ends. CDR1 KGHSH and CDR2 LQKENI come from the germline V gene.

The chain couples TRBV7-2 to TRBJ1-5, with TRBD1 as a possible D gene (6 bases). The CDR3 covers 17 residues. V shed 1 base and J shed 6 bases, with 19 bases lying between them. Germline V gene lookup returns CDR1 SGHTA and CDR2 FQGNSA. The DNA of the CDR3 is TGTGCCAGCAGCTTAGTATCGTCAGGGGATTCGGGTCAGCCCCAGCATTTT. Its protein product is CASSLVSSGDSGQPQHF.

V usage is TRBV11-3 and J usage is TRBJ1-1; D is ambiguous. Between the trimmed V and J ends, which lost 2 bases and 3 bases, there was a span of 7 bases. The CDR3 sequence is 13 residues long. The germline CDR1 and CDR2 sequences are SGHNT and YENEEA. DNA for the CDR3: TGTGCCAGCAGCTTAAGTCCCGACACTGAAGCTTTCTTT. Translated: CASSLSPDTEAFF.

The chain carries TRBV6-1 and TRBJ2-7, with D maybe TRBD2 (6 bases). The germline CDR1 and CDR2 sequences are MNHNS and SASEGT. The ends were cut back, 5 bases at V and 0 bases at J, with 14 bases in the middle. This CDR3 has 15 amino acids. For the CDR3, the DNA is TGTGCCAGCAGTACCTTTAGCGGTGCCTCCTACGAGCAGTACTTC. It codes for CASSTFSGASYEQYF.

This chain uses TRBV6-1 with TRBJ2-1; 9 positions match TRBD1. CDR3 length: 14 amino acids. Trimming at V came to 6 bases and at J to 8 bases, leaving 8 bases not matched to a gene. From germline, CDR1 is MNHNS and CDR2 SASEGT. The CDR3 DNA is TGTGCCAGCAGACAGGGGGCGCGGTTCGATGAGCAGTTCTTC. Translating it yields CASRQGARFDEQFF.

This clone was recorded once. The chain recombines TRBV10-1 with TRBJ2-7, with 9 positions matching TRBD1. Losses at the gene ends were 3 bases for V and 4 bases for J; bases not matched to a gene: 7. The CDR3 consists of 15 residues. CDR1 is WNHNN, CDR2 SYGVQD, per germline (reference sequence). The CDR3 coding sequence is TGCGCCAGCAGTGATGCCGGGACAGGGTCTTACGAGCAGTACTTC. Its translation: CASSDAGTGSYEQYF.

This clone was detected once. The genes are TRBV7-8 and TRBJ1-1; a weak D match, TRBD1 (5 bases). Trimming stripped 3 bases from V and 1 base from J, with 9 bases between. Germline values: CDR1 SGHVS, CDR2 FQNEAQ. This CDR3 spans 14 amino acids. The CDR3 DNA is TGTGCCAGCAGCTTTAGGGGAGGGAACACTGAAGCTTTCTTT. Protein sequence: CASSFRGGNTEAFF.

This rearrangement joins TRBV27 to TRBJ1-4, with no clear D. Germline V gene sequence: CDR1 MNHEY, CDR2 SMNVEV (reference sequence). The CDR3 runs 15 residues. The V end lost 3 bases, the J end lost 5 bases, and 13 bases lay between the germline ends. The CDR3 protein is CASSFFGLGNEKLFF. In DNA form, the CDR3 reads TGTGCCAGCAGTTTTTTTGGGCTGGGGAATGAAAAACTGTTTTTT.

The rearrangement uses TRBV7-3 and TRBJ2-5; D is possibly TRBD2 (7 bases). Trimming stripped 4 bases from V and 4 bases from J, with 19 bases between. The CDR3 sequence is 16 residues long. Per the germline V gene, CDR1 is SGHTA and CDR2 is FQGTGA. CDR3 nucleotide sequence: TGTGCCAGCAGCTCGACGGGGGGACACCCCACAGAGACCCAGTACTTC. Its translation is CASSSTGGHPTETQYF.